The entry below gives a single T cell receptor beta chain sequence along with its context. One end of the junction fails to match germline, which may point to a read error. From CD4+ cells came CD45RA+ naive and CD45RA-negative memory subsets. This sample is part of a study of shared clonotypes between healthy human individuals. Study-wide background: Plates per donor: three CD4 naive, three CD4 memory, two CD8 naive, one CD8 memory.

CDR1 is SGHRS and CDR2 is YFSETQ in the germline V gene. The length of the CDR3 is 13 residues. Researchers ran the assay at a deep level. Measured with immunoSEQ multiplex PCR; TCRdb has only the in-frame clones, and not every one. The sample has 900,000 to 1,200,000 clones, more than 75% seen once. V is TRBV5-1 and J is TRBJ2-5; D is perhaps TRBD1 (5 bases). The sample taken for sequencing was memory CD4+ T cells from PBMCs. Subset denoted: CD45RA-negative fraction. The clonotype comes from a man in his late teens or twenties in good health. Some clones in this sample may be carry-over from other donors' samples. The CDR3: CTSNDRPQETQYF. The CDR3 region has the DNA TGCACCAGCAATGACAGACCCCAAGAGACCCAGTACTTC.